This T cell receptor beta chain was sequenced during a study of blood T cell repertoires in COVID-19 (dated by TCRdb to the early 2020s). At the level of the whole study: Samples from collaborators originated in the United States, Italy and Spain and spanned both the acute and convalescent phases of COVID-19. The samples were drawn from the first 160 participants of the ongoing ImmuneRACE study and from under 1,500 subjects provided by 6 global collaborators. A freely available public database, intended as a resource for researchers studying the immune response to SARS-CoV-2, is where the repertoires were released. Where HLA class I and class II types were available, the types were taken from metadata supplied by the sample provider, not from assay-based typing. The prospective study material was composed of cDNA or gDNA derived from T cells, B-cell-depleted T cells, or PBMCs. Nearly every sample came with metadata listing a de-identified subject ID, COVID-19 status, age in years and sex. Deeply sampled blood TCRbeta repertoires from subjects exposed to, actively infected with, or recovered from COVID-19 were included in the dataset. Study-wide findings and limitations: Clinical and demographic metadata were provided uncurated, with the amount varying by source and participant.

Comments on this clone: The target of this receptor is not known. No clone much larger than this one lies a single base away; base qualities are absent.

Collaborating institutions collected whole blood in K2EDTA tubes following their own protocols. For TCRbeta analysis, collaborator samples were shipped as frozen whole blood, as isolated PBMCs, or as DNA extracted from either sample type. TCRbeta CDR3 regions were amplified from genomic DNA using the immunoSEQ Assay, a bias-controlled multiplex PCR. The study's own analysis went as follows. The number of nucleated cells in each sample was estimated by amplification of reference gene primers within the assay. To quantify the absolute abundance of each unique TCRbeta CDR3 rearrangement, sequence reads were collapsed and filtered. Productive Simpson clonality was computed per sample as the square root of Simpson's diversity index over productive rearrangements. TCRdb holds this immuneACCESS table with in-frame rearrangements only. Some clones are missing; in checked studies, unresolved V genes explain under half, and the rest has no known cause. The D gene and trimming were derived from the DNA, and the V and J assignments and clone size from that table. The sample table shows 250,000 to 350,000 clones, and 87% are seen once. The ten largest clones take up about 2.5% of the sample.

This receptor was obtained from a man between 18 and 29 years old with active or convalescent COVID-19. Sequencing was carried out using peripheral blood.

The CDR3 is CASSAGRAVNGYTF. In nucleotide form, the sequence is TGTGCCAGCAGCGCGGGACGGGCGGTCAACGGCTACACCTTC. The rearranged segments are TRBV14 and TRBJ1-2; 5 matching bases give a weak D call of TRBD1. V sheds 5 bases and J sheds 8 bases, leaving 18 bases between their ends. The CDR1 and CDR2 encoded by the germline V gene are SGHDN and FVKESK. The CDR3 contains 14 residues, cysteine and phenylalanine counted. Left in the record is the CDR3 DNA by itself, 42 bases read in frame from the first base.